The 23 T cell receptor beta chains reported below all come from one sample, sequenced in a study of T-cell reconstitution after alpha-beta-depleted transplantation in children. As it was prepared, the TCRbeta library received unique molecular identifiers. TCRdb reanalysed the PCR reads using MiXCR and keeps one entry per CDR3 protein. The sample consists of 250,000 or so distinct CDR3 sequences, 20% to 30% of them appearing once. The source was PBMCs, mostly from graft donor cells, collected 360 days after TCRalphabeta/CD19-depleted stem cell transplant. The source is a female patient between 2 and 15 years old who had a stem cell transplant for congenital amegakaryocytic thrombocytopenia, so the T cells may come from the graft donor.

This clonotype has a count of ten or more. The chain combines TRBV29-1 with TRBJ2-7; TRBD1 matches 7 bases. J lost 5 bases, V lost 0 bases, and 7 bases had no gene match. Per the germline V gene, CDR1 is SQVTM and CDR2 is ANQGSEA. The CDR3 extends over 14 amino acids. The CDR3 DNA reads as TGCAGCGTTGAAGAAACAGGGGTACGAAACGAGCAGTACTTC. It is translated as CSVEETGVRNEQYF.

This chain links TRBV12-3 or TRBV12-4 with TRBJ2-3; the match to TRBD2 covers 9 bases. The CDR3 runs to 16 residues. The ends lost 6 bases at V and 0 bases at J; junction bases unmatched: 7. DNA for the CDR3: TGTGCCAGCAGACTGACTAGCGGTGCTAGCACAGATACGCAGTATTTT. Translation gives CASRLTSGASTDTQYF.

In its sample, this clonotype was seen many times. The rearrangement links TRBV10-3 to TRBJ2-3, with a weak D call TRBD1 (5 bases). The V end was cut by 3 bases, the J end by 2 bases, with 6 bases between. Germline V gene sequence: CDR1 ENHRY, CDR2 SYGVKD. This CDR3 contains 13 residues. The CDR3, as DNA: TGTGCCATCAGTGACAGGGACACAGATACGCAGTATTTT. This encodes CAISDRDTDTQYF.

The rearrangement joins TRBV6-1 to TRBJ2-3; D is tentatively TRBD1 or TRBD2 (5 bases each). V was cut by 7 bases and J by 3 bases, with 20 bases left in between. The V gene's germline CDR1 is MNHNS and CDR2 SASEGT. The CDR3 totals 16 residues. CDR3 residues: CASNNRDPQRTDTQYF. The CDR3 DNA follows: TGTGCCAGCAACAACCGGGACCCCCAACGGACAGATACGCAGTATTTT.

The chain employs TRBV6-1 and TRBJ2-2, with D unclear. This CDR3 contains 14 residues. Per germline, CDR1 MNHNS and CDR2 SASEGT. The germline V and J ends were trimmed by 6 bases and 6 bases, with 14 bases remaining between them. The CDR3 loop is CASSMGSLAGELFF. The CDR3 region has the DNA TGTGCCAGCAGCATGGGTAGCCTAGCCGGGGAGCTGTTTTTT.

This clonotype showed up just a few times. This sequence joins TRBV28 and TRBJ2-3, with TRBD1 as a possible D gene (6 bases). Germline CDR1 is MDHEN and CDR2 is SYDVKM. V was clipped by 6 bases and J by 0 bases, with 10 bases between them. The CDR3 consists of 14 residues. The CDR3 DNA reads TGTGCCAGCAGACGGACAGTTAGCACAGATACGCAGTATTTT. Amino acids: CASRRTVSTDTQYF. Using reference TRBV28 and TRBJ2-3 for the parts outside the CDR3, the full variable domain is DVKVTQSSRYLVKRTGEKVFLECVQDMDHENMFWYRQDPGLGLRLIYFSYDVKMKEKGDIPEGYSVSREKKERFSLILESASTNQTSMYLCASRRTVSTDTQYFGPGTRLTVL.

The J gene is TRBJ2-6, the V gene TRBV19; 10 nucleotides align to TRBD1. Per germline, CDR1 LNHDA and CDR2 SQIVND (reference sequence). J was trimmed by 0 bases and V by 6 bases; bases with no gene match: 8. This CDR3 has 18 amino acids. DNA for the CDR3: TGTGCCAGTAGACCACGGACAGGGGGTATCTCTGGGGCCAACGTCCTGACTTTC. It codes for CASRPRTGGISGANVLTF.

V usage is TRBV20-1 and J usage is TRBJ2-7, with D perhaps matching TRBD1 (6 bases). This CDR3 is built from 11 residues. The V end was cut by 7 bases, the J end by 0 bases, with 7 bases between. Germline-derived CDR1 and CDR2 are DFQATT and SNEGSKA (reference sequence). This CDR3 reads CSGTDSYEQYF. CDR3 sequence (DNA): TGCAGTGGGACAGACTCCTACGAGCAGTACTTC.

The CDR3 nucleotides read TGTGCCACCACCACCGGGACTGCCTACAATGAGCAGTTCTTC. Translating gives CATTTGTAYNEQFF. V gene TRBV15 combines with J gene TRBJ2-1; possible D gene TRBD2, 6 bases. Germline V gene sequence: CDR1 LNHNV, CDR2 YYDKDF (reference sequence). The V and J ends lost 7 bases and 2 bases respectively, with 12 bases between them. CDR3 length equals 14 residues.

The rearrangement links TRBV20-1 to TRBJ2-7, with 7 bases matching TRBD1. The CDR3 runs 14 residues. CDR1 DFQATT and CDR2 SNEGSKA come from the germline V gene (reference sequence). After removal of 4 bases from V and 0 bases from J, the junction contained 6 bases not matched to a gene. The CDR3 spells CSATSGTVSYEQYF. CDR3 DNA sequence: TGCAGTGCTACCTCCGGGACAGTCTCCTACGAGCAGTACTTC.

There are a few counts of this clonotype. The gene calls are TRBV2 and TRBJ2-7; the match to TRBD1 covers 8 bases. Per the germline V gene, CDR1 is SNHLY and CDR2 is FYNNEI. V was pared by 8 bases and J by 4 bases, with 7 bases of the junction left unmatched. The CDR3 extends over 13 amino acids. As DNA, the CDR3 is TGTGCCAGCGTCAGGGGGCGGGAATACGAGCAGTACTTC. The encoded protein is CASVRGREYEQYF.

This clonotype was picked up a small number of times. The J gene is TRBJ2-7, the V gene TRBV28; TRBD1 might be the D (7 bases). Germline lookup yields CDR1 MDHEN and CDR2 SYDVKM. CDR3 size: 18 residues. Trimming took 2 bases from V and 0 from J, leaving 20 bases between them. DNA for the CDR3: TGTGCCAGCAGTTTACCCAGTGCAGCAGGGGGGAACTCCTACGAGCAGTACTTC. Protein sequence: CASSLPSAAGGNSYEQYF.

This clonotype was picked up a small number of times. The chain combines TRBV12-3 or TRBV12-4 with TRBJ1-5; D unclear. The CDR3 has 13 amino acids. Trimming took off 3 bases at V and 7 bases at J, with 10 bases between the two ends. CDR3 in DNA: TGTGCCAGCAGTTTTTGGTTGCGCCAGCCCCAGCATTTT. It encodes CASSFWLRQPQHF.

This CDR3 is CATSTTTGQYGYTF. In DNA, the CDR3 is TGTGCCACCAGCACCACGACAGGACAGTATGGCTACACCTTC. V is TRBV15 and J is TRBJ1-2; D perhaps matches TRBD1 (6 bases). CDR3 size: 14 residues. CDR1 and CDR2 from the germline V gene are LNHNV and YYDKDF (reference sequence). Trimming took 4 bases from V and 5 from J, leaving 14 bases between them.

This clonotype turned up a few times. The genes are TRBV6-2 or TRBV6-3 and TRBJ2-1; perhaps TRBD1 as D (6 bases). The CDR3 runs to 16 residues. Germline V CDR1 and CDR2: MNHEY, SVGEGT. V lost 8 bases and J lost 4, with 21 bases in between. The CDR3 spells CASHPAQGKYYNEQFF. CDR3 in DNA: TGTGCCAGCCACCCCGCTCAGGGGAAGTATTACAATGAGCAGTTCTTC.

The sample holds many counts of this clonotype. V is TRBV20-1 and J is TRBJ2-5, with D perhaps matching TRBD1 or TRBD2 (5 bases each). CDR3 size: 13 residues. Germline CDR1 reads DFQATT; CDR2 reads SNEGSKA (reference sequence). V was trimmed by 4 bases and J by 1 base, leaving 10 bases between them. CDR3 DNA: TGCAGTGCTAATAACGGGGCCCAAGAGACCCAGTACTTC. Translation gives CSANNGAQETQYF.

This chain uses TRBV5-4 with TRBJ1-5; D is perhaps TRBD1 (6 bases). Germline V CDR1 and CDR2: SGHNT, YYREEE (reference sequence). Trimming shortened V by 5 bases and J by 1 base, and 16 bases separated the two germline ends. The CDR3 has 16 residues. CDR3 nucleotides: TGTGCCAGCAGTCCAACACAGGGAGGAAGCAATCAGCCCCAGCATTTT. Protein product: CASSPTQGGSNQPQHF.

This clonotype was counted a few times. This sequence joins TRBV6-5 and TRBJ2-1, with D possibly TRBD2 on 6 matching bases. The CDR3 extends over 14 amino acids. CDR1 is MNHEY, CDR2 SVGAGI, per germline. With 2 bases removed from V and 9 bases from J, the gap between germline ends came to 14 bases. CDR3 in amino acids: CASSYDGSGFEQFF. The CDR3 DNA is TGTGCCAGCAGTTACGACGGGAGTGGGTTTGAGCAGTTCTTC.

This clonotype was seen a few times. This chain joins TRBV12-3 or TRBV12-4 and TRBJ2-2, with TRBD2 matching over 7 bases. After removal of 7 bases from V and 7 bases from J, the junction contained 6 bases not matched to a gene. This CDR3 is built from 13 residues. The CDR3 reads CASTPREIGELFF. For the CDR3, the DNA is TGTGCCAGCACCCCGCGGGAGATCGGGGAGCTGTTTTTT.

This clonotype was found a few times. V usage is TRBV29-1 and J usage is TRBJ1-5; D uncertain. The CDR3 runs to 12 residues. Germline values: CDR1 SQVTM, CDR2 ANQGSEA. V lost 4 bases and J 3 bases, leaving 7 bases between the germline ends. The CDR3 sequence is CSVGSNNQPQHF. DNA of the CDR3: TGCAGCGTTGGTAGTAACAATCAGCCCCAGCATTTT.

V usage is TRBV20-1 and J usage is TRBJ2-5; D gene unclear. Germline-derived CDR1 and CDR2 are DFQATT and SNEGSKA (reference sequence). Trimming stripped 0 bases from V and 4 bases from J, with 6 bases between. The length of the CDR3 is 12 residues. The CDR3 sequence: CSARDYGETQYF. The CDR3 region has the DNA TGCAGTGCTAGAGATTATGGAGAGACCCAGTACTTC.

This clonotype was seen a single time. The V and J genes are TRBV9 and TRBJ2-5, with 9 bases lining up with TRBD2. The V gene's germline CDR1 is SGDLS and CDR2 YYNGEE. CDR3 size: 16 residues. The ends lost 4 bases at V and 5 bases at J; junction bases unmatched: 12. Here the CDR3 reads CASSLIAGAARETQYF. The CDR3 coding sequence is TGTGCCAGCAGCCTGATAGCGGGAGCGGCCCGGGAGACCCAGTACTTC.

Here the CDR3 reads CASRWGRNTEAFF. CDR3 coding DNA: TGTGCCAGCAGATGGGGGAGGAACACTGAAGCTTTCTTT. The chain links TRBV2 to TRBJ1-1; D is perhaps TRBD1 (5 bases). Germline loops: CDR1 SNHLY, CDR2 FYNNEI. The length of the CDR3 is 13 residues. V shed 6 bases and J shed 1 base, with 9 bases lying between them.